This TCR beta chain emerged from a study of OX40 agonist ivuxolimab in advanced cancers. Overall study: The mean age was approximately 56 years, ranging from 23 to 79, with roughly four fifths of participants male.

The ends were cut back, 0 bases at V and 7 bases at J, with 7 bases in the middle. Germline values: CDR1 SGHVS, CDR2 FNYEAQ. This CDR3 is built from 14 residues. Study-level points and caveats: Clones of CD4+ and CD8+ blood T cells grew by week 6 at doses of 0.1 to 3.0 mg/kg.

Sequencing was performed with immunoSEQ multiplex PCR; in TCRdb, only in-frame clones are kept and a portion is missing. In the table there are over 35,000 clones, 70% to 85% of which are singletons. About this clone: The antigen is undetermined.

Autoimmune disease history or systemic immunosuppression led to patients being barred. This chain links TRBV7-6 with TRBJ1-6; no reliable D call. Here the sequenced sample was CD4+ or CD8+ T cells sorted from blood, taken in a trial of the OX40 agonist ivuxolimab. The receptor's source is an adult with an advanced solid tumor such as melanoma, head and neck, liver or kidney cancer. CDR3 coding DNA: TGTGCCAGCAGCTTAGCAGGTTCGAATTCACCCCTCCACTTT. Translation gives CASSLAGSNSPLHF. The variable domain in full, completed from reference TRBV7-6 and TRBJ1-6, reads GAGVSQSPRYKVTKRGQDVALRCDPISGHVSLYWYRQALGQGPEFLTYFNYEAQQDKSGLPNDRFSAERPEGSISTLTIQRTEQRDSAMYRCASSLAGSNSPLHFGNGTRLTVT.